A single sample gave rise to the 7 T cell receptor beta chains below, sequenced in a study of blood T cell repertoires in COVID-19. Data came from immunoSEQ multiplex PCR; TCRdb stores just in-frame clones and leaves some out. The sample has 200,000 to 250,000 clones, approximately 87% seen once; the top ten hold approximately 2.6%. The sample consisted of peripheral blood. These receptors all stem from a woman aged 65 to 85 with active or convalescent COVID-19.

This clone was picked up many times. The chain links TRBV5-5 to TRBJ2-5; TRBD1 aligns across 7 bases. The germline CDR1 and CDR2 sequences are SGHKS and YYEKEE (reference sequence). The CDR3 has 16 amino acids. The ends lost 2 bases at V and 1 base at J; junction bases unmatched: 8. The CDR3, as DNA: TGTGCCAGCAGCTTTGGGGGACAGCTCATCCAAGAGACCCAGTACTTC. Its protein product is CASSFGGQLIQETQYF.

The V call is TRBV7-2, the J call TRBJ2-7, with TRBD1 matching over 9 bases. There are 14 residues in the CDR3. V was pared by 5 bases and J by 6 bases, with 8 bases of the junction left unmatched. CDR1 and CDR2 (germline): SGHTA, FQGNSA. The CDR3 sequence is CASSNRTGASEQYF. CDR3 bases: TGTGCCAGCAGCAACCGGACAGGGGCCAGCGAGCAGTACTTC.

The chain is built from TRBV5-4 and TRBJ2-1, with D possibly being TRBD2 (5 bases). The length of the CDR3 is 14 residues. V was trimmed by 2 bases and J by 4 bases, leaving 10 bases between them. The germline CDR1 and CDR2 sequences are SGHNT and YYREEE (reference sequence). Written as DNA, the CDR3 is TGTGCCAGCAGCTTAAAACTAGAGTACAATGAGCAGTTCTTC. Encoded protein: CASSLKLEYNEQFF.

The CDR3 coding sequence is TGCAGCGTTGGCTTAGGAGGAGGGAACACTGAAGCTTTCTTT. Its translation: CSVGLGGGNTEAFF. This chain links TRBV29-1 with TRBJ1-1; no definite D call. CDR1 SQVTM and CDR2 ANQGSEA come from the germline V gene. This CDR3 spans 14 amino acids. V lost 4 bases and J 1 base, leaving 13 bases between the germline ends.

The rearrangement links TRBV5-1 to TRBJ1-4; D is perhaps TRBD1 (6 bases). CDR3 length equals 15 residues. Germline values: CDR1 SGHRS, CDR2 YFSETQ. With 4 bases removed from V and 6 bases from J, the gap between germline ends came to 16 bases. Here the CDR3 DNA reads TGCGCCAGCAGCCCCGCCGGGGGGCCGGATGAAAAACTGTTTTTT. It codes for CASSPAGGPDEKLFF.

The chain couples TRBV6-5 to TRBJ1-3; possible D gene TRBD1, 5 bases. CDR1 and CDR2 from the germline V gene are MNHEY and SVGAGI. Trimming took 4 bases from V and 2 from J, leaving 9 bases between them. The CDR3 loop spans 14 amino acids. CDR3 sequence (DNA): TGTGCCAGCAGTTGGTCGGGGGCTGGAAACACCATATATTTT. It codes for CASSWSGAGNTIYF.

The chain carries TRBV6-1 and TRBJ2-3, with D perhaps matching TRBD1 (5 bases). The V gene's germline CDR1 is MNHNS and CDR2 SASEGT. The V end lost 2 bases, the J end lost 6 bases, and 12 bases lay between the germline ends. CDR3 length: 14 residues. The CDR3 region has the DNA TGTGCCAGCAGTGAAAAATGGGGCGTGGATACGCAGTATTTT. Translating gives CASSEKWGVDTQYF.